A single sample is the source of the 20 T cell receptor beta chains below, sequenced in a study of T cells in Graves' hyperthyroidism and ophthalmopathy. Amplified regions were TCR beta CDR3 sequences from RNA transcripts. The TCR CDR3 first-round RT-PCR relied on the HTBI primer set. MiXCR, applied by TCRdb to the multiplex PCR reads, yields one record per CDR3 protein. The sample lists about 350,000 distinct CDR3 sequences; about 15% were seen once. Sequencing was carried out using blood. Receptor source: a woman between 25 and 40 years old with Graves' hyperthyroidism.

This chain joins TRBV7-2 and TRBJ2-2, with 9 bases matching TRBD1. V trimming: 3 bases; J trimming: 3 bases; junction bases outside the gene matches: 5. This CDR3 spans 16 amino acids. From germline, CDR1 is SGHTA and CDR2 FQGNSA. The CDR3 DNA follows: TGTGCCAGCAGCTTTCGGGACAGGGCGGACACCGGGGAGCTGTTTTTT. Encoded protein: CASSFRDRADTGELFF.

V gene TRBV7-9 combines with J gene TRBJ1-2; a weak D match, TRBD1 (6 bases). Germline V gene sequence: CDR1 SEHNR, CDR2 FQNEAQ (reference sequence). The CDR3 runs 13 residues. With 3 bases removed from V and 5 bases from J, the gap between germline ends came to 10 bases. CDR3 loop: CASSFRQEYGYTF. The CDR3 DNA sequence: TGTGCCAGCAGCTTTAGACAGGAGTATGGCTACACCTTC.

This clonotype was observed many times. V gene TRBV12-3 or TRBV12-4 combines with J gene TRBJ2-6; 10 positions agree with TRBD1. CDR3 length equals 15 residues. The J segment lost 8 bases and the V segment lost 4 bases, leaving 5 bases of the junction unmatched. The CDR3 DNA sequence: TGTGCCAGCAGTTCGCGGGACAGGGGCTCCAACGTCCTGACTTTC. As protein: CASSSRDRGSNVLTF.

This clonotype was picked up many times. The CDR3 spells CASSLMLTTYEQYF. The CDR3 DNA is TGTGCCAGCAGCTTAATGTTGACCACCTACGAGCAGTACTTC. This chain connects TRBV7-8 to TRBJ2-7; no reliable D call. The CDR3 is 14 amino acids. CDR1 and CDR2 (germline): SGHVS, FQNEAQ. Trimming took 2 bases from V and 2 from J, leaving 10 bases between them.

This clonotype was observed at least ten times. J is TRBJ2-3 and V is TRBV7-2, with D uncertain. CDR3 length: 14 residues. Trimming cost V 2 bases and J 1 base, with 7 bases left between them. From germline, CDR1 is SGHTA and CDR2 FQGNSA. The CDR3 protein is CASSLTVRTDTQYF. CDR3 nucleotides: TGTGCCAGCAGCTTAACAGTCCGCACAGATACGCAGTATTTT. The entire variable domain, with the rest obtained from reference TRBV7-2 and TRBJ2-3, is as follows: GAGVSQSPSNKVTEKGKDVELRCDPISGHTALYWYRQSLGQGLEFLIYFQGNSAPDKSGLPSDRFSAERTGGSVSTLTIQRTQQEDSAVYLCASSLTVRTDTQYFGPGTRLTVL.

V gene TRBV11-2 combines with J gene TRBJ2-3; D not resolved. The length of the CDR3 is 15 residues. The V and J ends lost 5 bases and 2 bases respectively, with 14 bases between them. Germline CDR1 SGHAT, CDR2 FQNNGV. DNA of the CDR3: TGTGCCAGCAGCCAAAGCGTGGGGATCACAGATACGCAGTATTTT. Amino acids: CASSQSVGITDTQYF.

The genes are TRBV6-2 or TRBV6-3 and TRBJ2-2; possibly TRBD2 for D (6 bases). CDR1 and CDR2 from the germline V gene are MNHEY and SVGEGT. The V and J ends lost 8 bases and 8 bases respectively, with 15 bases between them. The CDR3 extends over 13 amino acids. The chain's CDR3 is CASSEAGGGELFF. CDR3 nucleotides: TGTGCCAGCTCCGAAGCCGGGGGAGGGGAGCTGTTTTTT.

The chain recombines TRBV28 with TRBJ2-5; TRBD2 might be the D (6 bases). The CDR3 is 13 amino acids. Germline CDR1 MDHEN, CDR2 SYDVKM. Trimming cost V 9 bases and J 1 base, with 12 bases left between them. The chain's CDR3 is CASRSGTQETQYF. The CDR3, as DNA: TGTGCCAGTCGTAGCGGCACCCAAGAGACCCAGTACTTC.

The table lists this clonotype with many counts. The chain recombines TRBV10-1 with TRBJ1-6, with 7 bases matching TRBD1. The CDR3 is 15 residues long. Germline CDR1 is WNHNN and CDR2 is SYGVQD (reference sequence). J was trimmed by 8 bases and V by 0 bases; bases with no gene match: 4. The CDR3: CASSESRTGYSPLHF. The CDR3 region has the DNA TGCGCCAGCAGTGAGTCCCGGACAGGATATTCACCCCTCCACTTT.

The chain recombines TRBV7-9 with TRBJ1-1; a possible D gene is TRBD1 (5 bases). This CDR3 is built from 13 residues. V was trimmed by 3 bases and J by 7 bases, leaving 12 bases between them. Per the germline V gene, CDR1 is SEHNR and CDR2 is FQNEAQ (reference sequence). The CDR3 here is CASSLDPRGEAFF. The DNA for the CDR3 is TGTGCCAGCAGCTTGGACCCAAGGGGTGAAGCTTTCTTT.

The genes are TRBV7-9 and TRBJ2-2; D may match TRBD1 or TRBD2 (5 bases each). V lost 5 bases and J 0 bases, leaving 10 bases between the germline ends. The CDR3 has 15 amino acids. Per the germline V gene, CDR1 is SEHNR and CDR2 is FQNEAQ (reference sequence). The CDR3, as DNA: TGTGCCAGCAGCAGAGGGACCTCGAACACCGGGGAGCTGTTTTTT. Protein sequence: CASSRGTSNTGELFF. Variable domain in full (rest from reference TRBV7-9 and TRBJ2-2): DTGVSQNPRHKITKRGQNVTFRCDPISEHNRLYWYRQTLGQGPEFLTYFQNEAQLEKSRLLSDRFSAERPKGSFSTLEIQRTEQGDSAMYLCASSRGTSNTGELFFGEGSRLTVL.

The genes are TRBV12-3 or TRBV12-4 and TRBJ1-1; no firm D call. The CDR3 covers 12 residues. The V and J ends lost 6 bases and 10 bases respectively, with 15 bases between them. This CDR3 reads CASSLRDPGAFF. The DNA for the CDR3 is TGTGCCAGCAGCTTAAGAGACCCGGGAGCTTTCTTT.

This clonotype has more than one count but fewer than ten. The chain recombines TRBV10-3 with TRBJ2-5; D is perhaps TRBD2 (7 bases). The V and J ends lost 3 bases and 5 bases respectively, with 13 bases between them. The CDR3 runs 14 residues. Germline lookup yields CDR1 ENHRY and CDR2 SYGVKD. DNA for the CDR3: TGTGCCATCAGTGATGGGGGGGCCGGGGAGACCCAGTACTTC. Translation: CAISDGGAGETQYF.

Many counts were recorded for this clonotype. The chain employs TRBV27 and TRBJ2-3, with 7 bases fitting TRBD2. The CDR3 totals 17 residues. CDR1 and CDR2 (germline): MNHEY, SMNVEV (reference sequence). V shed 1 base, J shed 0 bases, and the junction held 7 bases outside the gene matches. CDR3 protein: CASSLWGTTTSTDTQYF. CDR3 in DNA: TGTGCCAGCAGTTTATGGGGGACTACCACTAGCACAGATACGCAGTATTTT.

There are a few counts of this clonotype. CDR3 residues: CATSRDKNGGYTF. CDR3 DNA sequence: TGTGCCACCAGCAGAGATAAGAATGGCGGCTACACCTTC. The genes are TRBV15 and TRBJ1-2, with unresolved D. The germline V gene has CDR1 LNHNV and CDR2 YYDKDF (reference sequence). V was shortened by 0 bases and J by 8 bases, with 10 bases between the two germline ends. The CDR3 contains 13 residues.

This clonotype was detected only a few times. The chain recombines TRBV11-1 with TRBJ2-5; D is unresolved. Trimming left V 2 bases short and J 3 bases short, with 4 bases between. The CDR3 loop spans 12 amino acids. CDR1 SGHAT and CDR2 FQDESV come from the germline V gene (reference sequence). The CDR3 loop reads CASSLYEETQYF. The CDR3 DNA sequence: TGTGCCAGCAGCTTATATGAAGAGACCCAGTACTTC.

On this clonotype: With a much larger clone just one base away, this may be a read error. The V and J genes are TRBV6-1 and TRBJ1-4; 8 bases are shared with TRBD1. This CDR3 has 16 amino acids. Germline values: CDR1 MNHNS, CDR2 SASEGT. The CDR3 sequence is CSSSEGATGVLQKLFF. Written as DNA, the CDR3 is TGTTCCAGCAGTGAAGGCGCGACAGGGGTTTTGCAAAAACTGTTTTTT.

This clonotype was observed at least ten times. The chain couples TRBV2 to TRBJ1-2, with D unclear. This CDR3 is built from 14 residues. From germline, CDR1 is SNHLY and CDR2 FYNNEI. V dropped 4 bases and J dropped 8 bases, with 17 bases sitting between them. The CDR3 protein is CASSGERRRRGYTF. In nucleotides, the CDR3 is TGTGCCAGCAGTGGGGAGCGGAGGCGTCGGGGCTACACCTTC.

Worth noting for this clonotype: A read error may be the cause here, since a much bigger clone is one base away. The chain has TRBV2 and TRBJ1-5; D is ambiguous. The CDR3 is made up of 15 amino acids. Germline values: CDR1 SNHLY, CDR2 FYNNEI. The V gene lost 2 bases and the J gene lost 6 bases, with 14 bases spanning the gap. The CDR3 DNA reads TGTGCCAGCAGTGAAAACCCAGCTGGAAGTCAGCCCCAGCATTTT. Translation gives CASSENPAGSQPQHF.

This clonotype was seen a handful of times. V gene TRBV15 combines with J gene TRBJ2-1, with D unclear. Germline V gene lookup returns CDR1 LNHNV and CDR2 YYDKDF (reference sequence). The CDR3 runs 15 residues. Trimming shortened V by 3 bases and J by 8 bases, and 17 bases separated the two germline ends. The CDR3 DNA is TGTGCCACCAGCAGCGACCCCGGTGGTGGGTATGAGCAGTTCTTC. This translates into CATSSDPGGGYEQFF.